One and the same sample provided the 10 T cell receptor beta chains below, sequenced in a study of T cells in localized non-small cell lung cancer (dated by TCRdb to the early 2020s). The method was the immunoSEQ multiplex PCR assay. TCRdb carries this immuneACCESS record with in-frame sequences only. Its versions omit some clonotypes, under half of them owing to an unresolved V gene in the studies checked, with the rest unexplained. Across this sample there are 75,000 to 90,000 clones, with about 83% seen only once. The top ten clonotypes cover over 2.5% of the sample. Sequencing was performed on peripheral blood, taken before any cancer treatment. The receptors stem from a man aged 35 to 69 with stage I lung adenocarcinoma.

The chain combines TRBV6-1 with TRBJ1-1; 9 positions agree with TRBD1. Trimming cost V 5 bases and J 4 bases; bases outside gene matches: 5. This CDR3 comprises 14 residues. From germline, CDR1 is MNHNS and CDR2 SASEGT. CDR3 DNA sequence: TGTGCCAGCAGTACCCACAGGGGGCGCACTGAAGCTTTCTTT. The encoded protein is CASSTHRGRTEAFF.

This rearrangement joins TRBV19 to TRBJ2-2; perhaps TRBD1 as D (5 bases). Deletions cut 8 bases from V and 2 bases from J, with 12 bases between. CDR1 LNHDA and CDR2 SQIVND come from the germline V gene (reference sequence). This CDR3 spans 14 amino acids. Here the CDR3 reads CASATTGNTGELFF. The CDR3 DNA reads TGTGCCAGTGCCACCACAGGAAACACCGGGGAGCTGTTTTTT.

The V gene is TRBV6-5, the J gene TRBJ2-3; D call uncertain. The CDR3 totals 13 residues. Germline CDR1 and CDR2: MNHEY and SVGAGI. Trimming shortened V by 5 bases and J by 2 bases, and 8 bases separated the two germline ends. The CDR3 bases are TGTGCCAGCAGTCGTGGATCCACAGATACGCAGTATTTT. Its protein product is CASSRGSTDTQYF.

The chain is built from TRBV28 and TRBJ2-3, with D unresolved. The germline gives CDR1 MDHEN, CDR2 SYDVKM. V was clipped by 1 base and J by 4 bases, with 6 bases between them. The CDR3 runs to 13 residues. For the CDR3, the DNA is TGTGCCAGCAGTTTATACCCCCCAGATACGCAGTATTTT. Protein: CASSLYPPDTQYF.

CDR3 DNA: TGTGCCAGCAGCGCGTCCGACAGCAACTCCTATAATTCACCCCTCCACTTT. Translating it yields CASSASDSNSYNSPLHF. The chain carries TRBV7-6 and TRBJ1-6; the D gene is possibly TRBD1 (5 bases). The CDR3 loop spans 17 amino acids. The germline V gene has CDR1 SGHVS and CDR2 FNYEAQ. Trimming left V 5 bases short and J 0 bases short, with 14 bases between.

The genes are TRBV11-1 and TRBJ2-1; D gene ambiguous. Germline V gives CDR1 SGHAT, CDR2 FQDESV (reference sequence). CDR3 length: 14 amino acids. Trimming shortened V by 8 bases and J by 5 bases, and 16 bases separated the two germline ends. Here the CDR3 DNA reads TGTGCCAGCTCTACCTTGGGCGCGAACAATGAGCAGTTCTTC. It translates to CASSTLGANNEQFF. Full variable domain (remainder filled in from reference TRBV11-1 and TRBJ2-1): EAEVAQSPRYKITEKSQAVAFWCDPISGHATLYWYRQILGQGPELLVQFQDESVVDDSQLPKDRFSAERLKGVDSTLKIQPAELGDSAMYLCASSTLGANNEQFFGPGTRLTVL.

V is TRBV29-1 and J is TRBJ1-2; tentative D call: TRBD1 (6 bases). The CDR3 consists of 12 residues. Looked up from germline, CDR1 is SQVTM and CDR2 is ANQGSEA. With 4 bases removed from V and 6 bases from J, the gap between germline ends came to 12 bases. CDR3 in amino acids: CSVVWGRNGYTF. The CDR3 nucleotides read TGCAGCGTTGTCTGGGGGCGCAATGGCTACACCTTC.

This clone appeared many times. V gene TRBV10-1 combines with J gene TRBJ1-5; D is uncertain. CDR1 and CDR2 from the germline V gene are WNHNN and SYGVQD (reference sequence). This CDR3 comprises 13 residues. Trimming shortened V by 6 bases and J by 4 bases, and 10 bases separated the two germline ends. The CDR3 protein is CASSLGPNQPQHF. CDR3 bases: TGCGCCAGCAGCCTCGGACCGAATCAGCCCCAGCATTTT.

This clone was detected once. The chain employs TRBV6-5 and TRBJ1-5; possibly TRBD1 for D (5 bases). Per germline, CDR1 MNHEY and CDR2 SVGAGI. V dropped 5 bases and J dropped 6 bases, with 11 bases sitting between them. This CDR3 has 13 amino acids. CDR3 coding DNA: TGTGCCAGCAGTCCAGGGTTAAGTCAGCCCCAGCATTTT. It codes for CASSPGLSQPQHF.

V usage is TRBV7-7 and J usage is TRBJ1-1; D uncertain. This CDR3 is 13 amino acids long. Trimming pared 1 base from V and 1 base from J, leaving 4 bases between. Per germline, CDR1 SSHAT and CDR2 FNYEAQ (reference sequence). CDR3 sequence: CASSLVENTEAFF. The DNA of the CDR3 is TGTGCCAGCAGCTTAGTTGAGAACACTGAAGCTTTCTTT. The complete variable domain, with remaining parts taken from reference TRBV7-7 and TRBJ1-1, reads GAGVSQSPRYKVTKRGQDVTLRCDPISSHATLYWYQQALGQGPEFLTYFNYEAQPDKSGLPSDRFSAERPEGSISTLTIQRTEQRDSAMYRCASSLVENTEAFFGQGTRLTVV.